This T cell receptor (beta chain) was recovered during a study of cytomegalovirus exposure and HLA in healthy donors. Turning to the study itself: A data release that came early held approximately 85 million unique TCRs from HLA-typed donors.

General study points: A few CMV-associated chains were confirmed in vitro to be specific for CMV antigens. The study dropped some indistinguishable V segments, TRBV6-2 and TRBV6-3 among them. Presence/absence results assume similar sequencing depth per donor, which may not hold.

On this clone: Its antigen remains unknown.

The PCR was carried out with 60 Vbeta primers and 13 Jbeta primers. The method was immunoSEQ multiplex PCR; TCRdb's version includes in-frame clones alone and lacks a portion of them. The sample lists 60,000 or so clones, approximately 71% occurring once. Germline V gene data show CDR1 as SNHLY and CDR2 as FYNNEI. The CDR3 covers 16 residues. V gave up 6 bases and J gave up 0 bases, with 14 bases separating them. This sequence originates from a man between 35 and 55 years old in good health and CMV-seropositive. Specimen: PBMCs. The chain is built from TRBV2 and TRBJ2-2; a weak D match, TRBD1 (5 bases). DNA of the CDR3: TGTGCCAGCAGATTGACAGATTTCGCGAACACCGGGGAGCTGTTTTTT. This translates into CASRLTDFANTGELFF.